The 24 T cell receptor beta chains below all came from one sample that was sequenced in a study of human T cells and chemical hapten exposure. Indicated time point: patch test 2, 6 weeks after DPC sensitization. Treatment given: therapeutic diphenylcyclopropenone sensitization with weekly scalp DPC. One entry per CDR3 protein results from TCRdb running MiXCR on the RACE reads. The sample holds 89,000 or so distinct CDR3 sequences, approximately 7% seen once. This sample comprised whole blood, obtained in connection with sensitization to the hapten diphenylcyclopropenone (DPC). All receptors derive from a woman in her 30s with alopecia areata. Some clones in this sample may be carry-over from other donors' samples.

This clonotype was counted ten times or more. V and J are TRBV30 and TRBJ1-2; tentative D call: TRBD1 (6 bases). Germline V gene lookup returns CDR1 GTSNPN and CDR2 SVGIG (reference sequence). V was shortened by 6 bases and J by 2 bases, with 10 bases between the two germline ends. The CDR3 totals 12 residues. The CDR3 coding sequence is TGTGCCTGTGAAAGGGGGAACTATGGCTACACCTTC. Translated: CACERGNYGYTF.

The genes are TRBV20-1 and TRBJ1-5; D is perhaps TRBD1 (5 bases). Trimming removed 3 bases from V and 7 bases from J, with 16 bases in between. Germline V gene lookup returns CDR1 DFQATT and CDR2 SNEGSKA (reference sequence). The CDR3 length is 14 residues. CDR3 amino acids: CSASFGTQGQPQHF. In DNA, the CDR3 is TGCAGTGCTAGCTTTGGTACCCAGGGACAGCCCCAGCATTTT.

About this clonotype itself: Since a much larger clone is just one base distant, this may be a read error. The chain is built from TRBV20-1 and TRBJ1-4; D gene uncertain. V gave up 6 bases and J gave up 0 bases, with 11 bases separating them. This CDR3 contains 14 residues. Germline V gene sequence: CDR1 DFQATT, CDR2 SNEGSKA (reference sequence). The CDR3 sequence is CSAKRLTTNEKLFF. The DNA of the CDR3 is TGCAGTGCCAAACGGCTGACAACTAATGAAAAACTGTTTTTT.

This clonotype occurred many times. V and J are TRBV15 and TRBJ1-5; the D is unclear. Germline CDR1 is LNHNV and CDR2 is YYDKDF (reference sequence). The CDR3 runs 12 residues. Trimming left V 8 bases short and J 5 bases short, with 10 bases between. CDR3 DNA: TGTGCCACCCGCGCTTCCGATCAGCCCCAGCATTTT. It encodes CATRASDQPQHF.

This clonotype has just a few counts. This chain joins TRBV20-1 and TRBJ1-1; 8 bases match TRBD1. The CDR3 is 15 amino acids. V dropped 6 bases and J dropped 1; count of bases not matched to a gene: 10. Germline CDR1 DFQATT, CDR2 SNEGSKA (reference sequence). The CDR3 sequence is CSAEGTGKTNTEAFF. CDR3 in DNA: TGCAGTGCAGAAGGGACAGGAAAAACGAACACTGAAGCTTTCTTT.

There are many counts of this clonotype. The chain is built from TRBV29-1 and TRBJ2-1; TRBD1 aligns across 11 bases. CDR1 and CDR2 (germline): SQVTM, ANQGSEA. Losses at the gene ends were 4 bases for V and 7 bases for J; bases not matched to a gene: 9. This CDR3 is built from 15 residues. The CDR3 loop reads CSVVPRDRGMNEQFF. The CDR3 nucleotides read TGCAGCGTTGTTCCCCGGGACAGGGGGATGAATGAGCAGTTCTTC.

This clonotype was found many times. This chain connects TRBV12-3 or TRBV12-4 to TRBJ1-1; no reliable D call. The V gene lost 3 bases and the J gene lost 4 bases, with 3 bases spanning the gap. This CDR3 is 11 amino acids long. In DNA, the CDR3 is TGTGCCAGCAGTTTTGCCACTGAAGCTTTCTTT. Protein: CASSFATEAFF.

The CDR3 here is CASRPSGGTDTQYF. CDR3 in DNA: TGTGCCAGCAGACCGAGCGGGGGCACAGATACGCAGTATTTT. The rearrangement uses TRBV12-3 or TRBV12-4 and TRBJ2-3; 7 nucleotides align to TRBD2. The CDR3 has 14 amino acids. The J segment lost 1 base and the V segment lost 6 bases, leaving 4 bases of the junction unmatched.

This clonotype turned up a few times. The chain uses TRBV2 and TRBJ1-4; D is possibly TRBD1 (5 bases). The germline CDR1 and CDR2 sequences are SNHLY and FYNNEI. Trimming stripped 7 bases from V and 4 bases from J, with 13 bases between. This CDR3 is built from 14 residues. DNA for the CDR3: TGTGCCAGCAAGAGGGACGGGAATAATGAAAAACTGTTTTTT. This encodes CASKRDGNNEKLFF.

For this clonotype: A much more abundant neighbour one base away suggests this may be a read error. CDR3 sequence: CVSSVAGGTEAFF. The CDR3 DNA sequence: TGTGTCAGCAGCGTAGCTGGAGGTACTGAAGCTTTCTTT. V gene TRBV9 combines with J gene TRBJ1-1; D is unclear. The germline CDR1 and CDR2 sequences are SGDLS and YYNGEE. The CDR3 has 13 amino acids.

Only a few counts were recorded for this clonotype. This rearrangement joins TRBV2 to TRBJ2-3; D unclear. The CDR3 length is 13 residues. V was cut by 6 bases and J by 3 bases, with 10 bases left in between. CDR1 SNHLY and CDR2 FYNNEI come from the germline V gene. CDR3 loop: CASSALWTDTQYF. The CDR3 nucleotides read TGTGCCAGCAGCGCACTTTGGACAGATACGCAGTATTTT.

There are many counts of this clonotype. DNA for the CDR3: TGCAGCCTAGGACGGAACACTGAAGCTTTCTTT. It is translated as CSLGRNTEAFF. The chain couples TRBV29-1 to TRBJ1-1; no firm D call. The germline CDR1 and CDR2 sequences are SQVTM and ANQGSEA. V shed 8 bases and J shed 1 base, with 8 bases lying between them. The CDR3 sequence is 11 residues long.

The rearrangement joins TRBV10-3 to TRBJ2-2, with D possibly being TRBD1 or TRBD2 (5 bases each). Germline V CDR1 and CDR2: ENHRY, SYGVKD. CDR3 size: 14 residues. V dropped 10 bases and J dropped 0 bases, with 12 bases sitting between them. The CDR3 sequence: CATSLGANTGELFF. CDR3 DNA sequence: TGTGCCACCTCGTTGGGGGCGAACACCGGGGAGCTGTTTTTT.

This clonotype appeared many times. V usage is TRBV7-9 and J usage is TRBJ1-6; unclear D gene. V lost 5 bases to trimming and J lost 0 bases, with 8 bases between them. This CDR3 comprises 15 residues. Germline values: CDR1 SEHNR, CDR2 FQNEAQ (reference sequence). CDR3 in DNA: TGTGCCAGCAGCCCACAGAGCTCCTATAATTCACCCCTCCACTTT. This encodes CASSPQSSYNSPLHF.

V usage is TRBV6-5 and J usage is TRBJ1-2; TRBD1 aligns across 10 bases. V shed 6 bases and J 1 base; nucleotides not matched to a gene: 5. The CDR3 runs to 15 residues. The germline gives CDR1 MNHEY, CDR2 SVGAGI. CDR3 sequence reads: CASRGTGENNYGYTF. CDR3 nucleotide sequence: TGTGCCAGCAGAGGGACAGGGGAAAATAACTATGGCTACACCTTC.

Only a few counts were recorded for this clonotype. J is TRBJ2-7 and V is TRBV19; 7 positions match TRBD2. CDR3 length: 13 amino acids. Germline V CDR1 and CDR2: LNHDA, SQIVND (reference sequence). V lost 8 bases and J lost 2; bases outside the gene matches: 6. The CDR3 protein is CASARLATYEQYF. The CDR3 nucleotides read TGTGCCAGTGCCAGACTAGCTACCTACGAGCAGTACTTC.

Ten or more counts support this clonotype. CDR3 bases: TGTGCCAGCAGCACAAACCCTACCAGTAGTGGTTACTTC. Protein product: CASSTNPTSSGYF. The rearrangement links TRBV5-4 to TRBJ2-7; D call uncertain. The length of the CDR3 is 13 residues. In germline, CDR1 is SGHNT, CDR2 YYREEE (reference sequence). Trimming removed 4 bases from V and 13 bases from J, with 21 bases in between. Looking up the rest from reference TRBV5-4 and TRBJ2-7 gives the full variable domain: ETGVTQSPTHLIKTRGQQVTLRCSSQSGHNTVSWYQQALGQGPQFIFQYYREEENGRGNFPPRFSGLQFPNYSSELNVNALELDDSALYLCASSTNPTSSGYFGPGTRLTVT.

This clonotype was seen ten or more times. The chain recombines TRBV20-1 with TRBJ2-3; D gene uncertain. CDR1 and CDR2 from the germline V gene are DFQATT and SNEGSKA (reference sequence). This CDR3 is 14 amino acids long. Trimming left V 5 bases short and J 1 base short, with 13 bases between. Here the CDR3 DNA reads TGCAGTGCTTACGACTCCTTACGCACAGATACGCAGTATTTT. This sequence encodes CSAYDSLRTDTQYF.

This clonotype was recorded at least ten times. The chain couples TRBV29-1 to TRBJ1-3; D remains ambiguous. CDR1 and CDR2 from the germline V gene are SQVTM and ANQGSEA. The CDR3 has 13 amino acids. V was cut by 0 bases and J by 4 bases, with 7 bases left in between. In DNA form, the CDR3 reads TGCAGCGTTGAAGAGGGCAAGGGAAACACCATATATTTT. Amino acids: CSVEEGKGNTIYF.

The chain employs TRBV28 and TRBJ2-3, with 10 bases matching TRBD1. Germline trimming cut 11 bases from V and 7 bases from J; bases unmatched to any gene: 12. CDR3 length: 14 amino acids. CDR1 and CDR2 (germline): MDHEN, SYDVKM. CDR3 sequence (DNA): TGTGCCGGTTCAAGACAGGGGGCATCCAATACGCAGTATTTT. Its protein is CAGSRQGASNTQYF.

This clonotype was detected many times. V is TRBV3-1 and J is TRBJ2-2, with D possibly being TRBD2 (6 bases). Trimming took off 1 base at V and 4 bases at J, with 13 bases between the two ends. The length of the CDR3 is 16 residues. Germline V gene sequence: CDR1 LGHDT, CDR2 YNNKEL (reference sequence). The CDR3 loop reads CASSQGGLASTGELFF. Here the CDR3 DNA reads TGTGCCAGCAGCCAAGGCGGGCTAGCGAGCACCGGGGAGCTGTTTTTT.

The chain carries TRBV18 and TRBJ1-2; 10 bases fit TRBD1. Germline V gene data show CDR1 as KGHSH and CDR2 as LQKENI. The CDR3 runs 15 residues. Germline trimming cut 3 bases from V and 3 bases from J; bases unmatched to any gene: 4. The CDR3 DNA sequence: TGTGCCAGCTCACCGGGGACAGGGGATTACTATGGCTACACCTTC. It yields the protein CASSPGTGDYYGYTF.

This clonotype was detected only a few times. The rearrangement uses TRBV20-1 and TRBJ1-1; D ambiguous. V was clipped by 2 bases and J by 2 bases, with 9 bases between them. The germline CDR1 and CDR2 sequences are DFQATT and SNEGSKA (reference sequence). This CDR3 region has 13 residues. The CDR3 DNA sequence: TGCAGTGCTAGAATTGCGGATAACACTGAAGCTTTCTTT. Residues: CSARIADNTEAFF.

The rearrangement joins TRBV2 to TRBJ2-3; possible D gene TRBD1, 5 bases. Germline V gene sequence: CDR1 SNHLY, CDR2 FYNNEI. The CDR3 spans 14 residues. V was trimmed by 3 bases and J by 4 bases, leaving 11 bases between them. The CDR3 DNA is TGTGCCAGCAGTGATGGGGCTAATCCAGATACGCAGTATTTT. Its protein product is CASSDGANPDTQYF.